This TCR beta chain comes out of a study of T cells in Graves' hyperthyroidism and ophthalmopathy. Regarding the study as a whole: Blood also showed most of the thyroid clonotypes that were expanded above 0.001.

RNA transcripts were the template for amplifying TCR beta CDR3 regions. Carried out on the TCR CDR3, a first-round RT-PCR used the HTBI primer set. MiXCR was run by TCRdb on the multiplex PCR reads, yielding one entry per CDR3 protein. The sample includes hundreds of thousands of distinct CDR3 sequences, over 12% of them seen just once. In its sample, this clonotype was seen many times. Its antigen remains unidentified. This CDR3 comprises 15 residues. The germline V gene has CDR1 SGHTA and CDR2 FQGNSA. V shed 5 bases and J shed 6 bases, with 17 bases lying between them. Based on clinical symptoms, serum thyroxine and TRAb, thyroid ultrasound and orbital computed tomography, diagnoses were reached. Fresh peripheral blood, about 9.6 ml, yielded the PBMCs.

Source material: blood. The rearrangement links TRBV7-2 to TRBJ2-1, with D perhaps matching TRBD1 (5 bases). This clonotype originated in a man younger than 35 with Graves' ophthalmopathy. CDR3 DNA: TGTGCCAGCAGCCCACAGAGTGGGGCGAGCAATGAGCAGTTCTTC. Amino acid sequence: CASSPQSGASNEQFF.